Below are 25 T cell receptor beta chains sequenced from a single sample in a study of cytomegalovirus exposure and HLA in healthy donors (dated by TCRdb to 2016 to 2017). The library was built by means of the immunoSEQ multiplex PCR assay. A mixture of 60 forward primers for TCR Vbeta segments and 13 reverse primers for TCR Jbeta segments was used in the multiplex PCR. TCRdb holds this immuneACCESS table with in-frame rearrangements only. Some clones are missing; in checked studies, unresolved V genes explain under half, and the rest has no known cause. A total of about 150,000 clones appear in this sample, approximately 68% of them only once. The top ten clones comprise about 4.1% of the sample. Sequenced material: PBMCs. The source of these receptors is a man aged 60 to 75 in good health and CMV-seronegative.

In its sample, this clone was seen a few times. The V gene is TRBV28, the J gene TRBJ1-3; D remains unclear. Germline-derived CDR1 and CDR2 are MDHEN and SYDVKM. V was pared by 3 bases and J by 0 bases, with 9 bases between. The CDR3 runs 15 residues. The CDR3 is CASSLGGSSGNTIYF. Here the CDR3 DNA reads TGTGCCAGCAGTTTGGGAGGGAGCTCTGGAAACACCATATATTTT.

This sequence joins TRBV19 and TRBJ1-1, with TRBD1 identical over 7 bases. J was trimmed by 4 bases and V by 3 bases; bases with no gene match: 8. The CDR3 is made up of 15 amino acids. Germline V gene lookup returns CDR1 LNHDA and CDR2 SQIVND (reference sequence). This CDR3 reads CASSIWDSLFTEAFF. The CDR3 nucleotides are TGTGCCAGTAGTATTTGGGACAGCCTATTCACTGAAGCTTTCTTT.

CDR3 in DNA: TGTGCCAGCAACCTGGGGGGGACAGGGTATGAAAAACTGTTTTTT. The encoded protein is CASNLGGTGYEKLFF. The chain links TRBV28 to TRBJ1-4; 9 positions match TRBD1. The CDR3 contains 15 residues. Per germline, CDR1 MDHEN and CDR2 SYDVKM. The J segment lost 6 bases and the V segment lost 7 bases, leaving 9 bases of the junction unmatched.

V usage is TRBV2 and J usage is TRBJ2-1; D not certain. Between the trimmed V and J ends, which lost 2 bases and 0 bases, there was a span of 8 bases. The CDR3 is made up of 15 amino acids. Looked up from germline, CDR1 is SNHLY and CDR2 is FYNNEI. The CDR3, as DNA: TGTGCCAGCAGTGAAACGGGTAGCTCCTACAATGAGCAGTTCTTC. This translates into CASSETGSSYNEQFF.

The chain joins TRBV19 to TRBJ2-7; weak D call: TRBD1 (6 bases). The CDR3 sequence is 14 residues long. Germline V gene sequence: CDR1 LNHDA, CDR2 SQIVND (reference sequence). Deletions cut 5 bases from V and 1 base from J, with 12 bases between. The CDR3 protein is CASSVDSLSYEQYF. In DNA, the CDR3 is TGTGCCAGTAGTGTGGACAGTCTATCCTACGAGCAGTACTTC.

The rearrangement joins TRBV14 to TRBJ1-2; 9 bases align to TRBD1. The length of the CDR3 is 13 residues. The trim removed 4 bases at V and 5 bases at J, leaving 2 bases unmatched. Germline CDR1 and CDR2: SGHDN and FVKESK. The CDR3 coding sequence is TGTGCCAGCAGCCTAGGACAGGGGTATGGCTACACCTTC. This encodes CASSLGQGYGYTF.

There are a few counts of this clone. CDR3 residues: CASLSGGPGEQYF. The CDR3 DNA reads as TGTGCCAGCTTGTCGGGAGGGCCGGGGGAGCAGTACTTC. The chain joins TRBV28 to TRBJ2-7; TRBD2 matches 8 bases. Trimming removed 8 bases from V and 7 bases from J; junction bases left unmatched: 10. Germline CDR1 is MDHEN and CDR2 is SYDVKM. This CDR3 comprises 13 residues.

This chain joins TRBV7-2 and TRBJ2-7; TRBD2 matches 7 bases. The V and J ends lost 0 bases and 3 bases, in that order; junction bases with no gene match: 5. This CDR3 is 15 amino acids long. Germline V lookup: CDR1 SGHTA, CDR2 FQGNSA. The CDR3 region is CASSLAGGTIYEQYF. In nucleotides, the CDR3 is TGTGCCAGCAGCTTAGCGGGAGGGACCATCTACGAGCAGTACTTC.

This chain uses TRBV7-9 with TRBJ2-5; D might be TRBD1 (5 bases). Germline V gene sequence: CDR1 SEHNR, CDR2 FQNEAQ (reference sequence). The CDR3 is 14 residues long. The ends were cut back, 5 bases at V and 5 bases at J, with 15 bases in the middle. CDR3 sequence (DNA): TGTGCCAGCAGCATTCAGGGTTTTGTCGAGACCCAGTACTTC. This gives the protein CASSIQGFVETQYF.

The chain has TRBV27 and TRBJ1-1; the D is unclear. V shed 2 bases and J shed 0 bases, with 13 bases lying between them. CDR1 and CDR2 from the germline V gene are MNHEY and SMNVEV (reference sequence). The CDR3 has 16 amino acids. CDR3 sequence reads: CASSLKGESLNTEAFF. CDR3 DNA sequence: TGTGCCAGCAGTTTAAAAGGAGAATCTTTGAACACTGAAGCTTTCTTT.

The sample holds a few counts of this clone. The chain couples TRBV5-1 to TRBJ2-2; the D gene is possibly TRBD1 (6 bases). V was clipped by 0 bases and J by 1 base, with 10 bases between them. From germline, CDR1 is SGHRS and CDR2 YFSETQ. This CDR3 region has 16 residues. The CDR3 spells CASSLAPGQNTGELFF. The CDR3 DNA is TGCGCCAGCAGCTTGGCCCCGGGACAGAACACCGGGGAGCTGTTTTTT. The variable domain in full, with the rest retrieved from reference TRBV5-1 and TRBJ2-2, is KAGVTQTPRYLIKTRGQQVTLSCSPISGHRSVSWYQQTPGQGLQFLFEYFSETQRNKGNFPGRFSGRQFSNSRSEMNVSTLELGDSALYLCASSLAPGQNTGELFFGEGSRLTVL.

CDR3 in amino acids: CASSTSGSGNEQFF. The CDR3 bases are TGTGCCAGCAGTACTAGCGGGAGTGGGAATGAGCAGTTCTTC. This chain joins TRBV7-2 and TRBJ2-1; 11 nucleotides match TRBD2. The V and J ends lost 6 bases and 7 bases, in that order; junction bases with no gene match: 5. CDR1 is SGHTA, CDR2 FQGNSA, per germline. CDR3 length equals 14 residues.

The chain joins TRBV5-5 to TRBJ2-7, with TRBD1 matching 10 bases. Unmatched junction bases numbered 10, after V lost 6 bases and J lost 7 bases. From germline, CDR1 is SGHKS and CDR2 YYEKEE (reference sequence). CDR3 size: 14 residues. In DNA, the CDR3 is TGTGCCAGCACCAAACAGGACAGGGGGAAAGAGCAGTACTTC. Translating gives CASTKQDRGKEQYF.

This clone was found a few times. The V gene is TRBV20-1, the J gene TRBJ1-5; a weak D match, TRBD1 (5 bases). The V gene's germline CDR1 is DFQATT and CDR2 SNEGSKA (reference sequence). The CDR3 consists of 11 residues. The CDR3 DNA follows: TGCGCTGGGGGGAGGAGTCAGCCCCAGCATTTT. Its translation: CAGGRSQPQHF.

This clone was observed a handful of times. The chain has TRBV7-9 and TRBJ2-1; 9 bases agree with TRBD2. Per the germline V gene, CDR1 is SEHNR and CDR2 is FQNEAQ (reference sequence). This CDR3 has 18 amino acids. V was pared by 2 bases and J by 1 base, with 9 bases of the junction left unmatched. The CDR3 sequence is CASSLSGSSGISYNEQFF. The CDR3, as DNA: TGTGCCAGCAGCTTAAGTGGTTCTAGCGGGATATCCTACAATGAGCAGTTCTTC.

This clone turned up a few times. The V gene is TRBV6-6, the J gene TRBJ1-1, with D possibly being TRBD1 (6 bases). The CDR3 runs to 13 residues. Deletions cut 10 bases from V and 1 base from J, with 13 bases between. Germline CDR1 reads MNHNY; CDR2 reads SVGAGI (reference sequence). The CDR3 spells CANADRRNTEAFF. The CDR3 nucleotides are TGTGCCAATGCTGACAGGAGGAACACTGAAGCTTTCTTT.

The gene calls are TRBV28 and TRBJ1-1, with D tentatively TRBD1 (6 bases). This CDR3 is 13 amino acids long. With 6 bases removed from V and 4 bases from J, the gap between germline ends came to 12 bases. Germline V lookup: CDR1 MDHEN, CDR2 SYDVKM. CDR3 in DNA: TGTGCCAGCAGCTGGGGGGGGCGCACTGAAGCTTTCTTT. Encoded protein: CASSWGGRTEAFF.

The V gene is TRBV5-1, the J gene TRBJ1-2, with 8 bases lining up with TRBD1. V lost 3 bases, J lost 4 bases, and 8 bases stayed unmatched. CDR3 length: 15 amino acids. The germline CDR1 and CDR2 sequences are SGHRS and YFSETQ. CDR3 sequence: CASSSPRTGTYGYTF. In nucleotides, the CDR3 is TGCGCCAGCAGCTCCCCCCGGACAGGGACCTATGGCTACACCTTC.

The chain joins TRBV28 to TRBJ1-4; TRBD1 matches at 7 bases. Germline CDR1 MDHEN, CDR2 SYDVKM. This CDR3 region has 13 residues. V dropped 9 bases and J dropped 3; count of bases not matched to a gene: 4. CDR3: CASGGTANEKLFF. Written as DNA, the CDR3 is TGTGCCAGTGGCGGGACAGCTAATGAAAAACTGTTTTTT.

Only one count was recorded for this clone. This sequence joins TRBV27 and TRBJ2-7; TRBD2 aligns across 7 bases. The CDR3 runs 13 residues. Germline V gene lookup returns CDR1 MNHEY and CDR2 SMNVEV (reference sequence). V was clipped by 7 bases and J by 2 bases; unmatched bases: 5. For the CDR3, the DNA is TGTGCCAGCAAAGGACTAGTACCCTACGAGCAGTACTTC. This sequence encodes CASKGLVPYEQYF.

The rearrangement joins TRBV5-1 to TRBJ2-7, with 9 bases matching TRBD1. Trimming took 4 bases from V and 3 from J; bases not matched to a gene: 8. The CDR3 sequence is 15 residues long. Germline V gives CDR1 SGHRS, CDR2 YFSETQ. Here the CDR3 DNA reads TGCGCCAGCAGCCCCTCAGGGACAGGGAACTACGAGCAGTACTTC. Amino acid sequence: CASSPSGTGNYEQYF.

The V gene is TRBV2, the J gene TRBJ2-1; D is ambiguous. Per germline, CDR1 SNHLY and CDR2 FYNNEI. The CDR3 sequence is 11 residues long. Deletions cut 7 bases from V and 3 bases from J, with 4 bases between. CDR3 DNA sequence: TGTGCCAGCAACAACTACAATGAGCAGTTCTTC. This codes for CASNNYNEQFF.

This clone was recorded only once. The chain is built from TRBV27 and TRBJ1-5; D is unclear. In germline, CDR1 is MNHEY, CDR2 SMNVEV (reference sequence). V dropped 5 bases and J dropped 7 bases, with 9 bases sitting between them. This CDR3 comprises 12 residues. CDR3 amino acids: CASSPTLQPQHF. The CDR3 DNA is TGTGCCAGCAGTCCTACCCTCCAGCCCCAGCATTTT.

The chain joins TRBV29-1 to TRBJ1-1; TRBD1 matches at 9 bases. The CDR3 is 13 amino acids. CDR1 is SQVTM, CDR2 ANQGSEA, per germline. J gave up 2 bases and V 7 bases, and 5 bases lay outside the gene matches. The chain's CDR3 is CSGYRGPNTEAFF. CDR3 nucleotide sequence: TGCAGCGGCTACAGGGGGCCCAACACTGAAGCTTTCTTT. The full variable domain, completed using reference TRBV29-1 and TRBJ1-1, is SAVISQKPSRDICQRGTSLTIQCQVDSQVTMMFWYRQQPGQSLTLIATANQGSEATYESGFVIDKFPISRPNLTFSTLTVSNMSPEDSSIYLCSGYRGPNTEAFFGQGTRLTVV.

V and J are TRBV18 and TRBJ1-2, with D tentatively TRBD1 (5 bases). CDR1 is KGHSH, CDR2 LQKENI, per germline. This CDR3 comprises 13 residues. V lost 3 bases, J lost 8 bases, and 13 bases lay in between. The CDR3 spells CASSPGRAGGYTF. CDR3 bases: TGTGCCAGCTCACCTGGCAGGGCTGGCGGCTACACCTTC.